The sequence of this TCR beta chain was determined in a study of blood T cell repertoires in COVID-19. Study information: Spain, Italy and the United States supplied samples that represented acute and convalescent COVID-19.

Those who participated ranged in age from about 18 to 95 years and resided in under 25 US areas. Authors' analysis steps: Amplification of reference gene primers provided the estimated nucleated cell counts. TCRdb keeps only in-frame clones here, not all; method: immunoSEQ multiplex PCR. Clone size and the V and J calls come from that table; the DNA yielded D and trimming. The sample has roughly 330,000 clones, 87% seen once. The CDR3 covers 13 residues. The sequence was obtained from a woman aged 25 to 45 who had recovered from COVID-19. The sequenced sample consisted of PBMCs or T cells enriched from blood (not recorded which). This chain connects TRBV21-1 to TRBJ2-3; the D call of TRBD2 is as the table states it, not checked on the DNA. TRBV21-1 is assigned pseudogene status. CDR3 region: CASSARGTDTQYF. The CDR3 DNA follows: TGTGCCAGCAGCGCCCGAGGGACAGATACGCAGTATTTT.